This T cell receptor (beta chain) was sequenced for a study of shared clonotypes between healthy human individuals. For the study at large: Serving as donors were two women and a few men, whose ages spanned 18 to 49. Study results and caveats: Represented diversity, genetic and exposure-history alike, was limited by few donors.

Several immunoSEQ 96-well plates shared each subset's DNA, each plate a replicate. Using 200 ng DNA, approximately 27,000 T cell genomes, the sorted-subset replicate PCRs were run. Clones were sequenced by immunoSEQ multiplex PCR, and TCRdb holds only the in-frame ones, with some missing. The profile shows some 2,000,000 clones, about 94% of them singletons. The CDR3 consists of 13 residues. Per germline, CDR1 SNHLY and CDR2 FYNNEI. This clone was detected once. Its cognate antigen is unknown. Compared with germline, one end of the junction differs, possibly owing to a read error. Terminally differentiated effector memory CD45RA+ cells were excluded by CCR7 positive selection of CD45RO-negative cells.

The chain joins TRBV2 to TRBJ2-7; unclear D gene. The TCR comes from a man between 18 and 35 years old in good health. Sequencing used naive CD8+ T cells sorted from blood. The CDR3 DNA reads as TGTGCCAGCAGGGATGGCTTGGGAAACGAGCAGTGCTTC. Protein product: CASRDGLGNEQCF.